A selection of T cell receptor beta chains follows, all from one sample in a study of OX40 agonist ivuxolimab in advanced cancers. Sequencing used immunoSEQ multiplex PCR; TCRdb keeps in-frame clones, though not all of them. The sample has some 78,000 clones, about 88% seen once; the top ten hold over 0.9%. Sequenced material: CD4+ or CD8+ T cells sorted from blood, taken in a trial of the OX40 agonist ivuxolimab. Receptors were obtained from an adult with an advanced solid tumor such as melanoma, head and neck, liver or kidney cancer. Each CDR3 is given with its conserved first and last residue. The D gene is left open where the match is weak. The size field is filled for only some rows; it gives once, few, many or a size class.

j_call	clone_size	v_call	d_call	cdr3_length	cdr3_nt	cdr3_aa
TRBJ2-2	NA	TRBV15	TRBD2	15	TGTGCCACCAGCAGAGTAGCGGGAGCGGTCGGGGAGCTGTTTTTT	CATSRVAGAVGELFF
TRBJ2-3	NA	TRBV30	TRBD1	16	TGTGCCTGGAGGGAGGGACAGGGGGTTTTTACAGATACGCAGTATTTT	CAWREGQGVFTDTQYF
TRBJ2-7	NA	TRBV18	TRBD1	13	TGCGCCAGCTCACCTGGGACAGGGGGCGAGCAGTACTTC	CASSPGTGGEQYF
TRBJ2-2	NA	TRBV18	TRBD2	15	TGTGCCAGCTCACCACCGGCTAGCGGGACCGGGGAGCTGTTTTTT	CASSPPASGTGELFF
TRBJ2-5	NA	TRBV5-1	TRBD1	13	TGCGCCAGCAGCTCTACAGGGGGAGAGACCCAGTACTTC	CASSSTGGETQYF
TRBJ1-4	NA	TRBV4-1	NA	13	TGCGCCAGCAGCCAGGTAACTGGTGAAAAACTGTTTTTT	CASSQVTGEKLFF
TRBJ1-1	few	TRBV6-1	NA	15	TGTGCCAGCAGTGAATTGGACATGTATTTCACTGAAGCTTTCTTT	CASSELDMYFTEAFF
TRBJ2-7	NA	TRBV5-4	NA	16	TGTGCCAGCAGCTTGGGGGCAGGGCAGAGCTCCTACGAGCAGTACTTC	CASSLGAGQSSYEQYF
TRBJ2-7	NA	TRBV6-6	NA	13	TGTGCCAGCAGTTACCTCGCTTCCTACGAGCAGTACTTC	CASSYLASYEQYF
TRBJ2-7	NA	TRBV6-5	NA	13	TGTGCCAGCAGTCCTCCGTCCACCTACGAGCAGTACTTC	CASSPPSTYEQYF